A single sample is the source of the 20 T cell receptor beta chains below, sequenced in a study of T cell changes during pregnancy in multiple sclerosis. Libraries were prepared by immunoSEQ multiplex PCR; TCRdb keeps only in-frame clonotypes and omits some of them. The table lists tens of thousands of clones, around nine tenths of them singletons, with approximately 0.41% in the top ten. Material: CD4+ T cells from peripheral blood mononuclear cells, obtained in the second trimester of pregnancy. The origin of the receptors is a female donor in good health, enrolled as a control in a pregnancy study.

J is TRBJ1-4 and V is TRBV6-6; D is undetermined. There are 14 residues in the CDR3. Trimming left V 6 bases short and J 7 bases short, with 15 bases between. Germline V gene sequence: CDR1 MNHNY, CDR2 SVGAGI (reference sequence). Written as DNA, the CDR3 is TGTGCCAGCAGGGTCGCGTTACGTGGTGAAAAACTGTTTTTT. This codes for CASRVALRGEKLFF.

The V and J genes are TRBV9 and TRBJ1-5; TRBD1 might be the D (5 bases). The CDR3 is made up of 16 amino acids. In germline, CDR1 is SGDLS, CDR2 YYNGEE. The ends were cut back, 4 bases at V and 2 bases at J, with 16 bases in the middle. CDR3 sequence (DNA): TGTGCCAGCAGCCCAGGACAAGGCCAGCGCAATCAGCCCCAGCATTTT. Translating gives CASSPGQGQRNQPQHF.

This chain links TRBV5-6 with TRBJ2-6; D possibly corresponds to TRBD1 (6 bases). The CDR3 has 19 amino acids. Germline-derived CDR1 and CDR2 are SGHDT and YYEEEE. V was pared by 0 bases and J by 0 bases, with 16 bases between. The CDR3 sequence: CASSLEVGGGLSGANVLTF. CDR3 DNA sequence: TGTGCCAGCAGCTTGGAGGTAGGGGGTGGTCTCTCTGGGGCCAACGTCCTGACTTTC.

The genes are TRBV5-6 and TRBJ2-3; weak D call: TRBD2 (6 bases). Germline V gives CDR1 SGHDT, CDR2 YYEEEE. V gave up 3 bases and J gave up 5 bases, with 16 bases separating them. The CDR3 length is 15 residues. CDR3 DNA sequence: TGTGCCAGCAGCTCAATAACGGGACTGGTAGATACGCAGTATTTT. Translating it yields CASSSITGLVDTQYF.

The chain carries TRBV30 and TRBJ1-6, with 7 bases matching TRBD1. Trimming cost V 2 bases and J 9 bases; bases outside gene matches: 4. The CDR3 runs 13 residues. Germline loops: CDR1 GTSNPN, CDR2 SVGIG (reference sequence). CDR3 region: CAWSPQGGSPLHF. CDR3 in DNA: TGTGCCTGGAGTCCCCAGGGGGGTTCACCCCTCCACTTT.

J is TRBJ1-2 and V is TRBV28; no clear D. The CDR3 length is 12 residues. Germline CDR1 is MDHEN and CDR2 is SYDVKM. Trimming cost V 6 bases and J 6 bases, with 11 bases left between them. The CDR3 protein is CASSKQSNGYTF. The CDR3, as DNA: TGTGCCAGCAGCAAACAGTCGAATGGCTACACCTTC.

This sequence joins TRBV5-4 and TRBJ2-2; TRBD1 aligns across 10 bases. After removal of 4 bases from V and 8 bases from J, the junction contained 8 bases not matched to a gene. The CDR3 has 15 residues. Germline CDR1 and CDR2: SGHNT and YYREEE (reference sequence). The CDR3 nucleotides read TGTGCCAGCAGCCCGGGGGGGACAGGGGCTGGGGAGCTGTTTTTT. Residues: CASSPGGTGAGELFF.

The chain employs TRBV13 and TRBJ2-1; D perhaps matches TRBD2 (7 bases). The germline V and J ends were trimmed by 5 bases and 11 bases, with 19 bases remaining between them. This CDR3 contains 14 residues. The germline V gene has CDR1 PRHDT and CDR2 FYEKMQ (reference sequence). CDR3 DNA sequence: TGTGCCAGCAGCCCAAGGGGGGGGGCCCTTAAGCAGTTCTTC. It encodes CASSPRGGALKQFF. The full variable domain, completed using reference TRBV13 and TRBJ2-1, is AAGVIQSPRHLIKEKRETATLKCYPIPRHDTVYWYQQGPGQDPQFLISFYEKMQSDKGSIPDRFSAQQFSDYHSELNMSSLELGDSALYFCASSPRGGALKQFFGPGTRLTVL.

The chain is built from TRBV18 and TRBJ1-2; D not certain. Germline V gene lookup returns CDR1 KGHSH and CDR2 LQKENI. V shed 0 bases and J shed 2 bases, with 10 bases lying between them. The CDR3 sequence is 15 residues long. CDR3: CASSPPGLTNYGYTF. In DNA form, the CDR3 reads TGTGCCAGCTCACCACCAGGACTCACAAACTATGGCTACACCTTC.

V and J are TRBV5-1 and TRBJ1-1, with TRBD1 identical over 10 bases. Trimming removed 0 bases from V and 3 bases from J; junction bases left unmatched: 8. Germline values: CDR1 SGHRS, CDR2 YFSETQ. The CDR3 sequence is 17 residues long. CDR3 nucleotide sequence: TGCGCCAGCAGCTTGGAGGGACAGGGGCAGGGTTACACTGAAGCTTTCTTT. Translation: CASSLEGQGQGYTEAFF.

This clone was found once. The gene calls are TRBV10-3 and TRBJ2-7; TRBD2 matches 14 bases. The CDR3 consists of 15 residues. The junction had 12 bases not matched to a gene; V was cut back by 4 bases and J by 13 bases. CDR1 and CDR2 (germline): ENHRY, SYGVKD. This chain's CDR3 is CAISGTSGGQGRPYF. The CDR3 DNA is TGTGCCATCAGTGGGACTAGCGGGGGGCAGGGACGCCCATACTTC.

The chain has TRBV27 and TRBJ1-5; 9 nucleotides match TRBD1. Germline V lookup: CDR1 MNHEY, CDR2 SMNVEV (reference sequence). Losses at the gene ends were 6 bases for V and 5 bases for J; bases not matched to a gene: 8. This CDR3 has 15 residues. CDR3 sequence: CASSADRGMDQPQHF. The CDR3 DNA reads as TGTGCCAGCAGCGCTGACAGGGGGATGGATCAGCCCCAGCATTTT.

The CDR3 DNA is TGTGCCAGCAGCCTCTTGGACAGGGACCTCACTGAAGCTTTCTTT. It codes for CASSLLDRDLTEAFF. This chain uses TRBV5-6 with TRBJ1-1; TRBD1 matches at 8 bases. The CDR3 is 15 residues long. Losses at the gene ends were 4 bases for V and 4 bases for J; bases not matched to a gene: 9. Germline values: CDR1 SGHDT, CDR2 YYEEEE.

V usage is TRBV4-1 and J usage is TRBJ1-3, with unresolved D. Deletions cut 1 base from V and 0 bases from J, with 13 bases between. This CDR3 region has 17 residues. CDR1 and CDR2 from the germline V gene are MGHRA and YSYEKL. The CDR3, as DNA: TGCGCCAGCAGCCAAGGTCTGGCAGGCCTCTCTGGAAACACCATATATTTT. This codes for CASSQGLAGLSGNTIYF.

This clone was counted only a few times. The chain combines TRBV5-6 with TRBJ2-7; 8 bases fit TRBD1. The CDR3 has 15 residues. The germline V gene has CDR1 SGHDT and CDR2 YYEEEE. The V segment lost 0 bases and the J segment 0 bases; nucleotides outside the gene matches: 2. The CDR3 spells CASSLARGLSYEQYF. In DNA, the CDR3 is TGTGCCAGCAGCTTGGCCAGGGGGCTCTCCTACGAGCAGTACTTC.

J is TRBJ1-2 and V is TRBV2, with 7 bases matching TRBD1. CDR3 length: 15 amino acids. Germline lookup yields CDR1 SNHLY and CDR2 FYNNEI. The V gene end was trimmed by 3 bases and the J gene end by 8 bases; junction bases not matched to a gene: 12. CDR3 DNA sequence: TGTGCCAGCAGTGAGCTCTCAGGGGGTTTCCAAGGCTACACCTTC. It specifies CASSELSGGFQGYTF. Using reference TRBV2 and TRBJ1-2 for the parts outside the CDR3, the full variable domain is EPEVTQTPSHQVTQMGQEVILRCVPISNHLYFYWYRQILGQKVEFLVSFYNNEISEKSEIFDDQFSVERPDGSNFTLKIRSTKLEDSAMYFCASSELSGGFQGYTFGSGTRLTVV.

The chain uses TRBV10-2 and TRBJ2-5; D is uncertain. Germline CDR1 and CDR2: WSHSY and SAAADI. The ends were cut back, 7 bases at V and 3 bases at J, with 18 bases in the middle. The CDR3 has 15 amino acids. The CDR3: CASNPRNLLEETQYF. The CDR3 DNA is TGCGCCAGCAACCCCAGGAATCTACTCGAAGAGACCCAGTACTTC.

V gene TRBV5-8 combines with J gene TRBJ1-2; maybe TRBD1 (6 bases). The CDR3 is 14 residues long. Germline V gene lookup returns CDR1 SGHTS and CDR2 YDEGEE. Trimming took off 4 bases at V and 4 bases at J, with 14 bases between the two ends. CDR3 in amino acids: CASSRGQSIYGYTF. The CDR3 bases are TGTGCCAGCAGCCGCGGACAGAGTATCTATGGCTACACCTTC. Using reference TRBV5-8 and TRBJ1-2 for the parts outside the CDR3, the full variable domain is EAGVTQSPTHLIKTRGQQATLRCSPISGHTSVYWYQQALGLGLQFLLWYDEGEERNRGNFPPRFSGRQFPNYSSELNVNALELEDSALYLCASSRGQSIYGYTFGSGTRLTVV.

The V gene is TRBV6-1, the J gene TRBJ1-4, with 9 nucleotides matching TRBD1. This CDR3 has 18 amino acids. Germline values: CDR1 MNHNS, CDR2 SASEGT. V was clipped by 4 bases and J by 7 bases; unmatched bases: 16. CDR3 amino acids: CASSGTQRGQGFFEKLFF. CDR3 nucleotide sequence: TGTGCCAGCAGTGGCACCCAGCGGGGACAGGGTTTTTTTGAAAAACTGTTTTTT.

The chain recombines TRBV7-2 with TRBJ2-5, with 7 bases that match TRBD2. The junction had 9 bases not matched to a gene; V was cut back by 7 bases and J by 4 bases. The germline V gene has CDR1 SGHTA and CDR2 FQGNSA. This CDR3 spans 14 amino acids. This CDR3 is CASTRRGEGETQYF. For the CDR3, the DNA is TGTGCCAGCACCCGACGGGGGGAAGGAGAGACCCAGTACTTC. Using reference TRBV7-2 and TRBJ2-5 for the parts outside the CDR3, the full variable domain is GAGVSQSPSNKVTEKGKDVELRCDPISGHTALYWYRQSLGQGLEFLIYFQGNSAPDKSGLPSDRFSAERTGGSVSTLTIQRTQQEDSAVYLCASTRRGEGETQYFGPGTRLLVL.